The entry below describes one TCR beta chain. Generated by immunoSEQ multiplex PCR, the TCRdb table keeps only in-frame clones and is missing some. The sample lists about 29,000 clones, approximately 82% occurring once. Trimming pared 5 bases from V and 7 bases from J, leaving 14 bases between. CDR1 is MNHEY, CDR2 SMNVEV, per germline (reference sequence). The CDR3 is made up of 14 amino acids. This sample was included in a study of blood T cell repertoires in COVID-19. Study-wide background: PBMCs, B-cell-depleted T cells, or T cells were the source of the cDNA or gDNA that made up the material.

V is TRBV27 and J is TRBJ1-4, with D perhaps matching TRBD1 (5 bases). This receptor was taken from a man older than 75 with active or convalescent COVID-19. Input material: peripheral blood. In nucleotides, the CDR3 is TGTGCCAGCAGTACAGGCTTCCTCGGTGAAAAACTGTTTTTT. This codes for CASSTGFLGEKLFF.